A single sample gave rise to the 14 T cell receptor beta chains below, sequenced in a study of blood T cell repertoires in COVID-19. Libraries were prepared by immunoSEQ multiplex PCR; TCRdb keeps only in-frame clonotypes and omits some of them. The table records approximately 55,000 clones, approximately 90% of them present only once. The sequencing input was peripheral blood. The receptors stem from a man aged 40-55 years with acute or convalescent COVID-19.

CDR3 sequence reads: CARCSSGSYNEQFF. The CDR3 nucleotides are TGTGCCAGGTGTTCTAGCGGCTCCTACAATGAGCAGTTCTTC. The rearrangement uses TRBV19 and TRBJ2-1, with 7 bases lining up with TRBD2. CDR1 is LNHDA, CDR2 SQIVND, per germline (reference sequence). With 9 bases clipped from V and 0 bases from J, the junction kept 5 bases outside the gene matches. This CDR3 comprises 14 residues. The full variable domain, rest sourced from reference TRBV19 and TRBJ2-1, is DGGITQSPKYLFRKEGQNVTLSCEQNLNHDAMYWYRQDPGQGLRLIYYSQIVNDFQKGDIAEGYSVSREKKESFPLTVTSAQKNPTAFYLCARCSSGSYNEQFFGPGTRLTVL.

In DNA, the CDR3 is TGTGCCAGCAGCCAGGGGACTAGCGGGAGCTATGAGCAGTTCTTC. Its protein is CASSQGTSGSYEQFF. The chain is built from TRBV4-2 and TRBJ2-1; 14 positions agree with TRBD2. The length of the CDR3 is 15 residues. Losses at the gene ends were 3 bases for V and 8 bases for J; bases not matched to a gene: 3. Germline lookup yields CDR1 LGHNA and CDR2 YNFKEQ.

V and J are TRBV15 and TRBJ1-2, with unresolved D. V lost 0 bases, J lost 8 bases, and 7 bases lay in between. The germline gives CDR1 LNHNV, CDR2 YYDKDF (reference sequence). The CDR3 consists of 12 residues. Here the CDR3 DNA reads TGTGCCACCAGCAGAGATTCGGGGGGCTACACCTTC. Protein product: CATSRDSGGYTF.

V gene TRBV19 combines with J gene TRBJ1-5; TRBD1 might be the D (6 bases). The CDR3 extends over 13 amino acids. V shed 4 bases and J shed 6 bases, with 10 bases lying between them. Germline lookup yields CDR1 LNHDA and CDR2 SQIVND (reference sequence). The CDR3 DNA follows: TGTGCCAGTAGTACAGGGGTAGGTCAGCCCCAGCATTTT. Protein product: CASSTGVGQPQHF.

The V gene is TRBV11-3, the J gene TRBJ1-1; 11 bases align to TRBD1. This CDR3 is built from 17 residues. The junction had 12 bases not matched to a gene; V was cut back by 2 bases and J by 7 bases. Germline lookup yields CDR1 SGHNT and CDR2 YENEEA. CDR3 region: CASSLRTGGGGSFEAFF. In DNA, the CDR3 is TGTGCCAGCAGCTTAAGGACAGGGGGCGGTGGGAGTTTTGAAGCTTTCTTT.

CDR3 sequence: CASSVESGGSYEQYF. The DNA for the CDR3 is TGTGCCAGCAGCGTAGAAAGCGGGGGGTCCTACGAGCAGTACTTC. J is TRBJ2-7 and V is TRBV9; 9 bases map to TRBD2. V lost 0 bases to trimming and J lost 1 base; unmatched junction nucleotides: 2. The CDR3 has 15 residues. Germline CDR1 is SGDLS and CDR2 is YYNGEE.

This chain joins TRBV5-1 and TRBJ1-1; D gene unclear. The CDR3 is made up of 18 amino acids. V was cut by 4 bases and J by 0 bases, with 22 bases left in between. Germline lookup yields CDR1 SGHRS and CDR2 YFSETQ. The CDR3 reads CASSPLGTILAMNTEAFF. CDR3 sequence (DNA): TGCGCCAGCAGCCCCCTGGGCACCATCCTTGCCATGAACACTGAAGCTTTCTTT.

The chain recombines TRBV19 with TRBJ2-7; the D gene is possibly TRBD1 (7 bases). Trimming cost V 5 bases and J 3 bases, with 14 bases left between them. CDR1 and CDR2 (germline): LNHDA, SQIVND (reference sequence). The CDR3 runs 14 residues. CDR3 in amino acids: CASSARGTVYEQYF. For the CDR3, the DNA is TGTGCCAGTAGTGCGCGCGGGACAGTCTACGAGCAGTACTTC.

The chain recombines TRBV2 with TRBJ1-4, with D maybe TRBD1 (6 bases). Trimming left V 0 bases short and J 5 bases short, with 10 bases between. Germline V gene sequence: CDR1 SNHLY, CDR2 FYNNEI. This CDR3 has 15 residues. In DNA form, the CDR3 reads TGTGCCAGCAGTGAAGCGGGGGGGCGAAATGAAAAACTGTTTTTT. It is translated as CASSEAGGRNEKLFF.

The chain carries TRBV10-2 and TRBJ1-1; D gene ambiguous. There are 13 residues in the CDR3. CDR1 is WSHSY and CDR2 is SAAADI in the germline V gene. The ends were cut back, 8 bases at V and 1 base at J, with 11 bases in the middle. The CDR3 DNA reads TGCGCCAGCCAGAACCCAGAGAACACTGAAGCTTTCTTT. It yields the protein CASQNPENTEAFF.

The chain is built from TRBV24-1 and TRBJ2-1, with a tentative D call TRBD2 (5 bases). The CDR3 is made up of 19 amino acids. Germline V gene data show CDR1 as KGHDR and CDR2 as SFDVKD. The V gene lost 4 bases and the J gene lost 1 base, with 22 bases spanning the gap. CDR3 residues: CATSDRSNPSGKSYNEQFF. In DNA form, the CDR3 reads TGTGCCACCAGTGACCGATCTAACCCAAGCGGAAAATCCTACAATGAGCAGTTCTTC.

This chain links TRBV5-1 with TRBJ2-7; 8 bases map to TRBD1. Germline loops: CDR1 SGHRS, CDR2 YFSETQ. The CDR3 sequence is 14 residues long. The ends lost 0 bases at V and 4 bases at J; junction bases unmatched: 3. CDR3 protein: CASSLGTGRYEQYF. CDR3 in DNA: TGCGCCAGCAGCTTGGGGACAGGGAGGTACGAGCAGTACTTC.

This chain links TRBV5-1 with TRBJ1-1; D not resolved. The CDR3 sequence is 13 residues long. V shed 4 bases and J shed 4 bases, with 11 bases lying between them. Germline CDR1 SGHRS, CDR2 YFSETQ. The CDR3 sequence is CASSEQAGTEAFF. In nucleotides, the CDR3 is TGCGCCAGCAGCGAGCAGGCGGGCACTGAAGCTTTCTTT.

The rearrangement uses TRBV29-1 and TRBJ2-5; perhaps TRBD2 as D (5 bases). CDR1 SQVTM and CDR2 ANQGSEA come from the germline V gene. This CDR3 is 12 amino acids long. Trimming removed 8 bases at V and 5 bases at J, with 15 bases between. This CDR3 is CSFKVGGETQYF. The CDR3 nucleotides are TGCAGCTTTAAGGTCGGAGGTGAGACCCAGTACTTC.